This T cell receptor beta chain was captured by sequencing in a study of T cell repertoires in cytomegalovirus infection. Study summary: Indicated by public TCR beta signatures were CMV infection and matching HLA type.

Germline values: CDR1 MDHEN, CDR2 SYDVKM. V trimming: 5 bases; J trimming: 4 bases; junction bases outside the gene matches: 9. CDR3 size: 15 residues. MiXCR was run by TCRdb on the reads, yielding one entry per CDR3 protein. The sample has 150,000 to 200,000 distinct CDR3 sequences, around 15% seen once; the top ten hold 25% to 30%. This clonotype was recorded at least ten times. The clonotype was recovered from a human donor in good health (CMV status not recorded). Some clones in this sample may be carry-over from other donors' samples. The sequencing input was PBMCs. The chain joins TRBV28 to TRBJ2-5; 8 bases agree with TRBD2. CDR3 coding DNA: TGTGCCAGCAGTCAACCGGGAGGGGTCGGAGAGACCCAGTACTTC. The encoded protein is CASSQPGGVGETQYF.